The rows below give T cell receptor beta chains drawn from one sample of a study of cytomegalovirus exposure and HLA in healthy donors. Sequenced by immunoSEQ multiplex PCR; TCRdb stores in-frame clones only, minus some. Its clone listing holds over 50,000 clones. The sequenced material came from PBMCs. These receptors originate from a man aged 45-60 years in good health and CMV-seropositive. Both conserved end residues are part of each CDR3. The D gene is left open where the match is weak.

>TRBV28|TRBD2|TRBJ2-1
CASHFGGRRDEQFF
TGTGCCAGCCATTTCGGGGGGAGACGCGATGAGCAGTTCTTC
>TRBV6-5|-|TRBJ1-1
CASSYLGDTEAFF
TGTGCCAGCAGTTACTTGGGCGACACTGAAGCTTTCTTT
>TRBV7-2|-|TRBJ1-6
CASSLLAQGQSPLHF
TGTGCCAGCAGCTTACTGGCACAGGGTCAATCACCCCTCCACTTT
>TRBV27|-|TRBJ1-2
CASRRGGSNYGYTF
TGTGCCAGCAGGCGCGGGGGTTCTAACTATGGCTACACCTTC
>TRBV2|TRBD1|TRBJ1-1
CASSAGSLGQLSTINTEAFF
TGTGCCAGCAGTGCCGGTTCCCTGGGACAGCTAAGCACCATAAACACTGAAGCTTTCTTT
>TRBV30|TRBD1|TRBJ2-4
CAWRPGQGKNIQYF
TGTGCCTGGCGACCGGGACAGGGCAAAAACATTCAGTACTTC
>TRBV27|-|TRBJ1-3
CASSSRGSGNTIYF
TGTGCCAGCAGTTCAAGGGGCTCTGGAAACACCATATATTTT
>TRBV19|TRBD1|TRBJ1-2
CASSSDRVSHYGYTF
TGTGCCAGTAGTTCCGACAGGGTAAGCCACTATGGCTACACCTTC
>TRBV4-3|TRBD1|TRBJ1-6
CASSLDRVYSPLHF
TGCGCCAGCAGTCTAGACAGGGTTTACTCACCCCTCCACTTT
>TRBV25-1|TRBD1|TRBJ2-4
CASSLTGGGKNIQYF
TGTGCCAGCAGTCTTACAGGGGGCGGCAAAAACATTCAGTACTTC
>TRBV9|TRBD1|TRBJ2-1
CASSGTGDNRYNEQFF
TGTGCCAGCAGCGGGACAGGAGATAACCGATACAATGAGCAGTTCTTC
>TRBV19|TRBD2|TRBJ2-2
CASSMTSGSGTGELFF
TGTGCCAGTAGCATGACTAGCGGGAGTGGTACCGGGGAGCTGTTTTTT
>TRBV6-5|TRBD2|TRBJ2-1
CASRPGLGAYNEQFF
TGTGCCAGCAGACCGGGACTAGGAGCCTACAATGAGCAGTTCTTC
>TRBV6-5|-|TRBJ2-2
CASSSDSERELFF
TGTGCCAGCAGTTCCGACTCGGAGCGGGAGCTGTTTTTT
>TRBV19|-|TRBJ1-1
CASSLQGTTEAFF
TGTGCCAGTAGCCTACAGGGAACCACTGAAGCTTTCTTT
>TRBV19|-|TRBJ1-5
CASSIAQILNQPQHF
TGTGCCAGTAGTATAGCCCAGATTCTCAATCAGCCCCAGCATTTT
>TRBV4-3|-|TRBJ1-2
CASSQDWQGSSGTF
TGCGCCAGCAGCCAAGATTGGCAGGGGTCTTCGGGCACCTTC
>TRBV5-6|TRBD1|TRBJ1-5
CASSRADRAGQPQHF
TGTGCCAGCAGCCGCGCCGACAGGGCGGGTCAGCCCCAGCATTTT
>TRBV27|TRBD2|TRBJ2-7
CASSSLGGATYEQYF
TGTGCCAGCAGTTCCCTCGGGGGGGCGACCTACGAGCAGTACTTC
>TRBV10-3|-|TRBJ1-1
CAISRVGNTEAFF
TGTGCCATCAGCAGGGTTGGGAACACTGAAGCTTTCTTT
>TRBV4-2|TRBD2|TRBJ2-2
CASSQGSGGRDTGELFF
TGTGCCAGCAGCCAAGGAAGTGGCGGGAGGGACACCGGGGAGCTGTTTTTT
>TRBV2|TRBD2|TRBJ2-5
CASTRLALETQYF
TGTGCCAGCACGAGACTAGCTCTTGAGACCCAGTACTTC
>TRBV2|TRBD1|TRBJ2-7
CASSESDRVYEQYF
TGTGCCAGCAGTGAATCGGACAGGGTTTACGAGCAGTACTTC
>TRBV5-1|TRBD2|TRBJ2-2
CASSLTSGYTGELFF
TGCGCCAGCAGCTTAACTAGCGGGTACACCGGGGAGCTGTTTTTT
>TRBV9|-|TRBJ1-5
CASSDQGNGVQHF
TGTGCCAGCAGCGATCAGGGGAATGGGGTCCAGCATTTT
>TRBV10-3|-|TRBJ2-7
CAIRDNGEQYF
TGTGCCATCAGGGACAACGGCGAGCAGTACTTC
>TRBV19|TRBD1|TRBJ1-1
CASRTGTGKRDPTEAFF
TGTGCCAGTAGGACCGGGACAGGGAAGAGGGACCCCACTGAAGCTTTCTTT
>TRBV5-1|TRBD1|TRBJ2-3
CASSSGQGQADTQYF
TGCGCCAGCAGCTCCGGACAGGGACAAGCAGATACGCAGTATTTT
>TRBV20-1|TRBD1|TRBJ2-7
CSAPGGYEQYF
TGCAGTGCCCCAGGGGGTTACGAGCAGTACTTC
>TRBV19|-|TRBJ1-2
CASSIDPSDYGYTF
TGTGCCAGTAGTATAGATCCCTCAGACTATGGCTACACCTTC
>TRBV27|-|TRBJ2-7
CASSLYGLTYEQYF
TGTGCCAGCAGTTTATACGGACTCACCTACGAGCAGTACTTC
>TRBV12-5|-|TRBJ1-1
CASGSSTGLNTEAFF
TGTGCTAGTGGTTCCTCGACAGGTCTGAACACTGAAGCTTTCTTT
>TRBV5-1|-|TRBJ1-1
CASSLGSGRGNTEAFF
TGCGCCAGCAGCTTGGGGTCGGGCAGGGGGAACACTGAAGCTTTCTTT
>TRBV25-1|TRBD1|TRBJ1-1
CASSARDREGSEAFF
TGTGCCAGCAGTGCGAGGGACAGGGAAGGGTCTGAAGCTTTCTTT
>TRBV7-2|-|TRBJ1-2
CASSFRGANGYTF
TGTGCCAGCAGCTTCCGGGGGGCGAATGGCTACACCTTC
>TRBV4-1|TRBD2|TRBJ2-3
CASSPGGRDFTDTQYF
TGCGCCAGCAGCCCCGGGGGGAGGGACTTCACAGATACGCAGTATTTT
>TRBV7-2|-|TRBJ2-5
CASSPGLLYQETQYF
TGTGCCAGCAGCCCGGGACTTTTGTACCAAGAGACCCAGTACTTC
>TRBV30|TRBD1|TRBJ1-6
CAWSQDWTGAASPLHF
TGTGCCTGGAGCCAAGATTGGACAGGGGCGGCTTCACCCCTCCACTTT
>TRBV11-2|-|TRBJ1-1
CASSYEGQGTEAFF
TGTGCCAGCAGCTATGAAGGGCAGGGTACTGAAGCTTTCTTT
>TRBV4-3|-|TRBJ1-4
CASSQGGTNEKLFF
TGCGCCAGCAGCCAAGGGGGGACAAATGAAAAACTGTTTTTT